The sequence of this T cell receptor beta chain was determined in a study of blood T cell repertoires in COVID-19. The overall study: Samples representing acute and convalescent COVID-19 were sourced from the United States, Italy and Spain. The cDNA or gDNA used as material had been derived from T cells, B-cell-depleted T cells, or PBMCs.

Authors' methods: For nucleated cells, counts were estimated from reference gene primer amplification. Produced via immunoSEQ multiplex PCR; TCRdb's table is partial and in-frame only. The DNA was the basis for D and trimming; V, J and clone size are from that table. The sample consists of around 250,000 clones, over 70% of them appearing once. This clone was found once. Germline values: CDR1 LGHDT, CDR2 YNNKEL (reference sequence). CDR3 size: 16 residues. V lost 1 base, J lost 5 bases, and 14 bases lay in between. The chain combines TRBV3-1 (or the pseudogene TRBV3-2) with TRBJ1-4, with D possibly TRBD1 on 5 matching bases. This clonotype was sampled from a man older than 75 with acute or convalescent COVID-19. Sequencing was carried out using peripheral blood. In nucleotides, the CDR3 is TGTGCCAGCAGCCAAGGGACAAATAGCATGAATGAAAAACTGTTTTTT. Its protein product is CASSQGTNSMNEKLFF.